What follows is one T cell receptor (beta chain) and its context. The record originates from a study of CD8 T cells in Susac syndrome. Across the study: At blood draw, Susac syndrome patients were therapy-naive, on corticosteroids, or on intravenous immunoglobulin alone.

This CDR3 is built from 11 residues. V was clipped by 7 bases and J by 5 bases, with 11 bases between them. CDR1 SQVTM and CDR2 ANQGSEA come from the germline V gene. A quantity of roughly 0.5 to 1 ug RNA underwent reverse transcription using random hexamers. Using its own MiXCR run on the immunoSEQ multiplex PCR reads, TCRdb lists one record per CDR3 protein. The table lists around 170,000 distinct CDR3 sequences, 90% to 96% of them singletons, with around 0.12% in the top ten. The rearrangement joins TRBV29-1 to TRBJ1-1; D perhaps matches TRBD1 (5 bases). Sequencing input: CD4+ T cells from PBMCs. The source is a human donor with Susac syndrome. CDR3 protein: CSAEPGTEAFF. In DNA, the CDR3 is TGCAGCGCCGAACCAGGGACTGAAGCTTTCTTT.